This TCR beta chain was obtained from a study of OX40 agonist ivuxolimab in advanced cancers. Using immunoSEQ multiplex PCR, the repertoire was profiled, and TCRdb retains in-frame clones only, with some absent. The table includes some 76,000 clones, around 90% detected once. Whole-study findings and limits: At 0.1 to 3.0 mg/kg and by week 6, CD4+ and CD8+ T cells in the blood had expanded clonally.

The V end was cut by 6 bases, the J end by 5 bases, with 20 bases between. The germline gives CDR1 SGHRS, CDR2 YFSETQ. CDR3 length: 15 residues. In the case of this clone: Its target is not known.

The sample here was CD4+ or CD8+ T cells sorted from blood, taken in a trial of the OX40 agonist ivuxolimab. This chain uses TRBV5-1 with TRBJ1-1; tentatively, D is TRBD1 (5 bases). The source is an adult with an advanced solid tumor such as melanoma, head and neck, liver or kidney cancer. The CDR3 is CASTPFPAGRTEAFF. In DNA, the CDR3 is TGCGCCAGCACCCCCTTCCCGGCAGGGAGAACTGAAGCTTTCTTT.